The present T cell receptor beta chain was sequenced within a study of blood T cell repertoires in COVID-19 (dated by TCRdb to 2018 to 2020). Regarding the study in general: Samples from collaborators originated in the United States, Italy and Spain and spanned both the acute and convalescent phases of COVID-19. The material from the prospective study consisted of cDNA or gDNA derived from T cells, B-cell-depleted T cells, or PBMCs. Deeply sampled blood TCRbeta repertoires from subjects exposed to, actively infected with, or recovered from COVID-19 were included in the dataset. The repertoires were made available in a free public database intended to serve as a resource for research on the immune response to SARS-CoV-2. The samples were drawn from two sources: the first 160 participants of the ongoing ImmuneRACE study, and over 950 subjects contributed by 6 global collaborators. Sample metadata almost always included a de-identified subject ID, COVID-19 status, age in years and sex. Where available, HLA class I and class II types were obtained from metadata supplied by the sample provider rather than from assay-based typing. Broader findings and caveats from the paper: The quantity of clinical and demographic metadata differed by source and by participant and was supplied without curation.

The immunoSEQ Assay, a bias-controlled multiplex PCR, was used to amplify TCRbeta CDR3 regions from genomic DNA. In the authors' own workflow: Nucleated cell counts per sample were estimated from amplification of reference gene primers within the assay. To quantify the absolute abundance of each unique TCRbeta CDR3 rearrangement, sequence reads were collapsed and filtered. For each sample, productive Simpson clonality was calculated as the square root of Simpson's diversity index over productive rearrangements. The table comes from immuneACCESS by way of TCRdb, which keeps in-frame sequences with V and J called. Part of the clones is missing from these tables; in studies checked, under half for an unresolved V gene and the rest for unknown reasons. V and J calls and clone size come straight from that table; D and trimming were deduced from the DNA. A total of some 60,000 clones appear in this sample, 65% to 90% of them only once. Jointly, the top ten make up around 16% of the sample.

As for this clone: Its binding antigen is unknown. No much larger clone is present one base from it, and per-base qualities are unavailable.

Collaborating institutions collected whole blood in K2EDTA tubes following their own protocols. For TCRbeta analysis, collaborator samples were shipped as frozen whole blood, as isolated PBMCs, or as DNA extracted from either sample type. The CDR3 goes from the cysteine to the phenylalanine over 15 residues. CDR3 DNA only is kept here, 45 bases in frame from base 1. V and J are truncated by 2 bases and 0 bases respectively, leaving an intervening sequence of 8 bases. In the germline V gene, CDR1 corresponds to MNHEY and CDR2 to SVGEGT. The clonotype originates from a human donor in a cohort sampled during active COVID-19. The chain employs TRBV6-2 or TRBV6-3 and TRBJ1-5; TRBD1 is possibly the D segment (6 matching bases). Material for sequencing was peripheral blood. The CDR3 has the sequence CASSYQGHSNQPQHF. The sequence in DNA is TGTGCCAGCAGTTACCAGGGACATAGCAATCAGCCCCAGCATTTT.